Listed below are T cell receptor beta chains from one sample, sequenced in a study of blood T cell repertoires in COVID-19. Measured with immunoSEQ multiplex PCR; TCRdb has only the in-frame clones, and not every one. The top ten hold 10% to 15% of the sample, which has 25,000 to 35,000 clones, 90% seen once. Sequenced input: peripheral blood. These receptor sequences come from a human donor in a cohort sampled during active COVID-19. Both conserved end residues are part of each CDR3. D genes are given only for firm matches. Rows may omit the clone size; those that give it use once, few, many or a size class.

clone_size	v_call	j_call	d_call	cdr3_aa	cdr3_nt
NA	TRBV7-9	TRBJ1-1	NA	CASKGRGTEAFF	TGTGCCAGCAAAGGAAGGGGCACTGAAGCTTTCTTT
NA	TRBV7-3	TRBJ2-5	NA	CASSINIFETQYF	TGTGCCAGCAGCATTAATATCTTCGAGACCCAGTACTTC
NA	TRBV27	TRBJ2-7	NA	CASRGYSYEQYF	TGTGCCAGCAGGGGCTATTCCTACGAGCAGTACTTC
NA	TRBV10-1	TRBJ2-7	NA	CASSPPGQGLFSYEQYF	TGCGCCAGCAGCCCCCCGGGGCAGGGGTTATTCTCCTACGAGCAGTACTTC
NA	TRBV10-1	TRBJ2-5	TRBD2	CASSVTSGEETQYF	TGCGCCAGCAGTGTGACTAGCGGGGAAGAGACCCAGTACTTC
NA	TRBV18	TRBJ2-7	NA	CASSPSQEVNEQYF	TGTGCCAGCTCCCCAAGCCAGGAGGTCAACGAGCAGTACTTC
NA	TRBV5-4	TRBJ2-7	TRBD1	CASSFRQGRSVEQYF	TGTGCCAGCAGCTTTCGACAGGGGCGGTCTGTCGAGCAGTACTTC
NA	TRBV4-3	TRBJ2-1	TRBD2	CASSQEGSGDYNEQFF	TGCGCCAGCAGCCAAGAGGGGAGCGGGGACTACAATGAGCAGTTCTTC
NA	TRBV5-1	TRBJ2-2	NA	CASTPLGNTGELFF	TGCGCCAGCACCCCCCTAGGTAACACCGGGGAGCTGTTTTTT
NA	TRBV28	TRBJ1-2	NA	CASSLGGWYGYTF	TGTGCCAGCAGTTTAGGGGGGTGGTATGGCTACACCTTC
NA	TRBV28	TRBJ2-1	TRBD2	CASSLTGTSYNEQFF	TGTGCCAGCAGTTTGACCGGGACTAGCTACAATGAGCAGTTCTTC
few	TRBV5-1	TRBJ1-6	NA	CASSPQGNSPLHF	TGCGCCAGCAGCCCGCAGGGCAATTCACCCCTCCACTTT
NA	TRBV12-1	TRBJ1-2	NA	CASSPPQAGRNYGYTF	TGTGCCAGCAGCCCCCCCCAAGCGGGGAGGAACTATGGCTACACCTTC
NA	TRBV27	TRBJ2-3	TRBD2	CASSPSLAGGAGDTQYF	TGTGCCAGCAGTCCCTCTTTAGCGGGGGGGGCGGGAGATACGCAGTATTTT
NA	TRBV7-2	TRBJ2-7	NA	CASSLEGGTLSYEQYF	TGTGCCAGCAGCTTAGAGGGCGGGACGCTATCCTACGAGCAGTACTTC
NA	TRBV6-5	TRBJ1-1	NA	CASSYSRGPEAFF	TGTGCCAGCAGTTACTCGAGAGGCCCTGAAGCTTTCTTT
NA	TRBV9	TRBJ1-2	TRBD1	CASSGDRGYYGYTF	TGTGCCAGCAGCGGGGACAGGGGGTACTATGGCTACACCTTC
NA	TRBV5-4	TRBJ1-1	NA	CASRPGHNMNTEAFF	TGTGCCAGCAGGCCAGGACACAACATGAACACTGAAGCTTTCTTT
NA	TRBV9	TRBJ2-2	TRBD1	CASSVATDRANTGELFF	TGTGCCAGCAGCGTAGCTACAGACAGGGCGAACACCGGGGAGCTGTTTTTT
NA	TRBV2	TRBJ2-4	TRBD2	CASSPTSGLVNIQYF	TGTGCCAGCAGTCCGACTAGCGGGTTGGTAAACATTCAGTACTTC
NA	TRBV15	TRBJ1-2	NA	CATSRDLGAYGYTF	TGTGCCACCAGCAGAGATCTAGGAGCCTATGGCTACACCTTC
NA	TRBV6-5	TRBJ1-1	TRBD1	CASSQEDRFSTEAFF	TGTGCCAGCAGCCAAGAGGACAGGTTCAGCACTGAAGCTTTCTTT
NA	TRBV19	TRBJ1-1	NA	CASRHNVDGGTEAFF	TGTGCCAGTAGACACAACGTTGACGGGGGAACTGAAGCTTTCTTT
NA	TRBV19	TRBJ2-7	NA	CASSVTGDEQYF	TGTGCCAGTAGTGTGACAGGCGACGAGCAGTACTTC
few	TRBV19	TRBJ2-3	NA	CASSAPPGDGTDTQYF	TGTGCCAGTAGTGCCCCGCCGGGAGACGGGACAGATACGCAGTATTTT
NA	TRBV15	TRBJ1-2	NA	CATSRDQNYGYTF	TGTGCCACCAGCAGAGATCAGAACTATGGCTACACCTTC
NA	TRBV9	TRBJ1-1	TRBD1	CASSGGTAYYDTEAFF	TGTGCCAGCAGCGGTGGGACAGCGTATTACGACACTGAAGCTTTCTTT